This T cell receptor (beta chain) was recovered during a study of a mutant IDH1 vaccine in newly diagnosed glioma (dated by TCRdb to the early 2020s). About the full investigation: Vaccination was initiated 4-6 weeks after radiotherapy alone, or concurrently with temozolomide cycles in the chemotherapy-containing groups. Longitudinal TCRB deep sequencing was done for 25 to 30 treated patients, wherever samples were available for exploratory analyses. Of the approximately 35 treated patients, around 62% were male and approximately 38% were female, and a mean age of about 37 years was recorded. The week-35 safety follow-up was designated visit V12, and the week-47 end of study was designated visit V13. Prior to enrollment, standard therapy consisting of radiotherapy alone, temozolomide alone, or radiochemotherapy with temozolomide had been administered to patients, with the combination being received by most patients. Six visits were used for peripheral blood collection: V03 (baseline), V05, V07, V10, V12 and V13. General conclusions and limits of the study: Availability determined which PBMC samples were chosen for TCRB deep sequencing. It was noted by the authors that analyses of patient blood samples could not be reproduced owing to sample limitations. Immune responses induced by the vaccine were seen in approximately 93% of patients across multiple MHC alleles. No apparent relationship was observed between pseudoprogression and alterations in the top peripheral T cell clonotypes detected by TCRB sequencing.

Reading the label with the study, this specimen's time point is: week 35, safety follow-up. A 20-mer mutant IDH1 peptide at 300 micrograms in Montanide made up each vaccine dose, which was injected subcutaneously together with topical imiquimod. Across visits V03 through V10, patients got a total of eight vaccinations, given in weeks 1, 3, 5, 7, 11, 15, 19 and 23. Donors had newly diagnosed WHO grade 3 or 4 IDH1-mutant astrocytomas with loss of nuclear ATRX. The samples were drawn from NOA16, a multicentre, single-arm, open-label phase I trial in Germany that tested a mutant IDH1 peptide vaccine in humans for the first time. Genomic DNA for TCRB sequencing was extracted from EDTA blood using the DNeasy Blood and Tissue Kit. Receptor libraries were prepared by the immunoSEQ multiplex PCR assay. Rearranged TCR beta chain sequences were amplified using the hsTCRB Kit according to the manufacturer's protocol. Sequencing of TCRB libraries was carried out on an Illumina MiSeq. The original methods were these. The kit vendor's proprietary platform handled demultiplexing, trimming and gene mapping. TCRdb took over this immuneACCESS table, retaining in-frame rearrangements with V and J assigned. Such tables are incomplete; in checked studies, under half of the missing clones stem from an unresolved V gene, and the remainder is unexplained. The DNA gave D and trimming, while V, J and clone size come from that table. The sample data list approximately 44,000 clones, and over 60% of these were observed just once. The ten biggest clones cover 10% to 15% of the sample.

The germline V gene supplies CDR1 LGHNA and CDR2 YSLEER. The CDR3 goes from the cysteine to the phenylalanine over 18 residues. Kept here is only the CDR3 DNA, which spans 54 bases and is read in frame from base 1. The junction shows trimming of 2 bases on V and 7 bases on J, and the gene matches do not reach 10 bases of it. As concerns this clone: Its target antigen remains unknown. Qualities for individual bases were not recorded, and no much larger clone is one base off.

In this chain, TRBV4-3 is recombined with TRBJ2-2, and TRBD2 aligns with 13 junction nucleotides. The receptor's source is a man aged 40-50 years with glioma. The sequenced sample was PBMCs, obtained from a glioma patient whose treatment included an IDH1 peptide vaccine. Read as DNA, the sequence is TGCGCCAGCAGCCAATCCGGACTAGCGGGAGACGGTGGCGGGGAGCTGTTTTTT. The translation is CASSQSGLAGDGGGELFF.